One and the same sample provided the 22 T cell receptor beta chains below, sequenced in a study of cytomegalovirus exposure and HLA in healthy donors. PCR employed 60 Vbeta and 13 Jbeta primers. Profiling relied on immunoSEQ multiplex PCR, and the TCRdb table lists in-frame clones only, not all of them. The sample lists approximately 120,000 clones, 72% occurring once. The sequencing sample was made of PBMCs. All receptors derive from a man aged 25 to 45 in good health and CMV-seronegative.

To note about this clone: Other DNA sequences within the sample encode an identical CDR3. The genes are TRBV20-1 and TRBJ2-7; D is unresolved. This CDR3 contains 10 residues. Germline CDR1 and CDR2: DFQATT and SNEGSKA (reference sequence). V lost 3 bases to trimming and J lost 3 bases, with 3 bases between them. CDR3 in DNA: TGCAGTGCTAGTAACTACGAGCAGTACTTC. This sequence encodes CSASNYEQYF.

In its sample, this clone was seen a few times. The chain employs TRBV7-9 and TRBJ2-3; possibly TRBD2 for D (6 bases). V was shortened by 3 bases and J by 4 bases, with 11 bases between the two germline ends. CDR3 length equals 14 residues. CDR1 and CDR2 from the germline V gene are SEHNR and FQNEAQ (reference sequence). CDR3 residues: CASSFPSAPDTQYF. The CDR3, as DNA: TGTGCCAGCAGCTTTCCTAGCGCGCCAGATACGCAGTATTTT.

This chain joins TRBV6-1 and TRBJ1-1; the match to TRBD1 covers 8 bases. J lost 1 base, V lost 8 bases, and 6 bases had no gene match. Germline assignment: CDR1 MNHNS and CDR2 SASEGT. There are 14 residues in the CDR3. CDR3 protein: CASLKQGGNTEAFF. The CDR3 nucleotides are TGTGCCAGCCTTAAACAGGGGGGGAACACTGAAGCTTTCTTT.

The V call is TRBV19, the J call TRBJ1-3; D not certain. The CDR3 runs to 13 residues. Per the germline V gene, CDR1 is LNHDA and CDR2 is SQIVND (reference sequence). Trimming took 4 bases from V and 3 from J, leaving 7 bases between them. CDR3 region: CASSTQYGNTIYF. The CDR3 DNA reads as TGTGCCAGTAGTACCCAGTATGGAAACACCATATATTTT.

This chain connects TRBV28 to TRBJ2-7; tentatively, D is TRBD1 (5 bases). Germline CDR1 is MDHEN and CDR2 is SYDVKM. Trimming took 3 bases from V and 1 from J, leaving 13 bases between them. The CDR3 runs 15 residues. CDR3 bases: TGTGCCAGCAGTTTGCAGGGAAGGGAATCCTACGAGCAGTACTTC. This gives the protein CASSLQGRESYEQYF.

This clone was detected only once. This sequence joins TRBV2 and TRBJ1-6, with 7 bases aligning to TRBD1. The trim removed 3 bases at V and 9 bases at J, leaving 11 bases unmatched. The CDR3 spans 16 residues. The germline gives CDR1 SNHLY, CDR2 FYNNEI. CDR3 sequence reads: CASSDQGGAFSSPLHF. CDR3 nucleotide sequence: TGTGCCAGCAGTGATCAAGGGGGCGCATTTAGTTCACCCCTCCACTTT. Looking up the rest from reference TRBV2 and TRBJ1-6 gives the full variable domain: EPEVTQTPSHQVTQMGQEVILRCVPISNHLYFYWYRQILGQKVEFLVSFYNNEISEKSEIFDDQFSVERPDGSNFTLKIRSTKLEDSAMYFCASSDQGGAFSSPLHFGNGTRLTVT.

This chain links TRBV7-9 with TRBJ1-2; 7 bases match TRBD1. The CDR3 runs to 14 residues. The V and J ends lost 2 bases and 4 bases, in that order; junction bases with no gene match: 4. In germline, CDR1 is SEHNR, CDR2 FQNEAQ (reference sequence). This chain's CDR3 is CASSLTGDGYGYTF. As DNA, the CDR3 is TGTGCCAGCAGCTTAACAGGGGACGGCTATGGCTACACCTTC. Combining the CDR3 with reference TRBV7-9 and TRBJ1-2 gives the whole variable domain DTGVSQNPRHKITKRGQNVTFRCDPISEHNRLYWYRQTLGQGPEFLTYFQNEAQLEKSRLLSDRFSAERPKGSFSTLEIQRTEQGDSAMYLCASSLTGDGYGYTFGSGTRLTVV.

The chain couples TRBV30 to TRBJ1-6; 11 positions match TRBD1. The germline gives CDR1 GTSNPN, CDR2 SVGIG (reference sequence). The CDR3 covers 15 residues. Trimming removed 6 bases from V and 4 bases from J; junction bases left unmatched: 5. The CDR3 nucleotides read TGTGCCTGCCCGGGACAGGGGGGTTATAATTCACCCCTCCACTTT. This sequence encodes CACPGQGGYNSPLHF. The complete variable domain, with remaining parts taken from reference TRBV30 and TRBJ1-6, reads SQTIHQWPATLVQPVGSPLSLECTVEGTSNPNLYWYRQAAGRGLQLLFYSVGIGQISSEVPQNLSASRPQDRQFILSSKKLLLSDSGFYLCACPGQGGYNSPLHFGNGTRLTVT.

The V gene is TRBV5-5, the J gene TRBJ1-4; 7 nucleotides agree with TRBD1. V was clipped by 3 bases and J by 10 bases; unmatched bases: 9. The CDR3 runs to 14 residues. Germline V CDR1 and CDR2: SGHKS, YYEKEE (reference sequence). The CDR3 sequence is CASSSTGNDGKLFF. The CDR3 DNA sequence: TGTGCCAGCAGCTCGACAGGGAACGATGGAAAACTGTTTTTT.

Only a few counts were recorded for this clone. The CDR3 nucleotides read TGTGCCAGCAGCCAAGAGTCGGTAGGGGGCTCACCCCTCCACTTT. This codes for CASSQESVGGSPLHF. The genes are TRBV4-2 and TRBJ1-6; 7 positions match TRBD1. V lost 0 bases and J lost 10; bases outside the gene matches: 6. CDR1 is LGHNA, CDR2 YNFKEQ, per germline. The length of the CDR3 is 15 residues.

The rearrangement links TRBV15 to TRBJ1-1; 7 bases map to TRBD1. The CDR3 length is 14 residues. Germline lookup yields CDR1 LNHNV and CDR2 YYDKDF (reference sequence). V was clipped by 3 bases and J by 4 bases; unmatched bases: 5. In DNA, the CDR3 is TGTGCCACCAGCAGGGAAGGGGGCTTCACTGAAGCTTTCTTT. Its translation: CATSREGGFTEAFF. The full variable domain, completed using reference TRBV15 and TRBJ1-1, is DAMVIQNPRYQVTQFGKPVTLSCSQTLNHNVMYWYQQKSSQAPKLLFHYYDKDFNNEADTPDNFQSRRPNTSFCFLDIRSPGLGDTAMYLCATSREGGFTEAFFGQGTRLTVV.

The rearrangement links TRBV27 to TRBJ1-5; 9 bases are a match to TRBD1. Germline-derived CDR1 and CDR2 are MNHEY and SMNVEV (reference sequence). The CDR3 spans 16 residues. J lost 7 bases, V lost 0 bases, and 7 bases had no gene match. The CDR3 spells CASSLSPTGGGQPQHF. The CDR3 nucleotides read TGTGCCAGCAGTTTATCCCCTACAGGGGGCGGACAGCCCCAGCATTTT.

The chain uses TRBV6-5 and TRBJ2-3, with 8 bases identical to TRBD1. The CDR3 has 16 amino acids. V lost 4 bases to trimming and J lost 3 bases; unmatched junction nucleotides: 9. CDR1 is MNHEY and CDR2 is SVGAGI in the germline V gene. Here the CDR3 DNA reads TGTGCCAGCAGTTTCGGACAGGGCCTAAGGACAGATACGCAGTATTTT. It encodes CASSFGQGLRTDTQYF.

The chain is built from TRBV7-2 and TRBJ1-2; tentatively, D is TRBD1 (5 bases). Trimming removed 1 base at V and 13 bases at J, with 16 bases between. This CDR3 comprises 13 residues. Germline values: CDR1 SGHTA, CDR2 FQGNSA. In nucleotides, the CDR3 is TGTGCCAGCAGCTTAGTCCCCGGGAGTGGGGGCACCTTC. Its protein is CASSLVPGSGGTF.

The chain joins TRBV10-3 to TRBJ1-5; D not certain. The length of the CDR3 is 13 residues. Trimming stripped 6 bases from V and 4 bases from J, with 10 bases between. Germline V CDR1 and CDR2: ENHRY, SYGVKD. The CDR3 coding sequence is TGTGCCATCAGGAATGACACAAATCAGCCCCAGCATTTT. The encoded protein is CAIRNDTNQPQHF.

V gene TRBV28 combines with J gene TRBJ1-1; D call uncertain. CDR1 is MDHEN, CDR2 SYDVKM, per germline. The CDR3 has 13 residues. Trimming removed 6 bases from V and 4 bases from J, with 12 bases in between. The CDR3 nucleotides are TGTGCCAGCAGCTTTGAGGGTCGCACTGAAGCTTTCTTT. It specifies CASSFEGRTEAFF.

This rearrangement joins TRBV6-6 to TRBJ1-1; D is possibly TRBD1 (6 bases). Deletions cut 0 bases from V and 4 bases from J, with 9 bases between. Germline lookup yields CDR1 MNHNY and CDR2 SVGAGI (reference sequence). The CDR3 loop spans 14 amino acids. The CDR3 sequence is CASSYSEGGTEAFF. The CDR3 nucleotides are TGTGCCAGCAGTTACTCGGAAGGGGGCACTGAAGCTTTCTTT.

The CDR3 DNA reads as TGTGCCAGCAAGGGAGACTATAGCAATCAGCCCCAGCATTTT. Protein: CASKGDYSNQPQHF. V is TRBV2 and J is TRBJ1-5, with unresolved D. This CDR3 has 14 residues. The germline gives CDR1 SNHLY, CDR2 FYNNEI. V was shortened by 7 bases and J by 0 bases, with 10 bases between the two germline ends. The full variable domain, completed using reference TRBV2 and TRBJ1-5, is EPEVTQTPSHQVTQMGQEVILRCVPISNHLYFYWYRQILGQKVEFLVSFYNNEISEKSEIFDDQFSVERPDGSNFTLKIRSTKLEDSAMYFCASKGDYSNQPQHFGDGTRLSIL.

The chain joins TRBV21-1 to TRBJ2-5; the table's D call TRBD1 went unverified against the DNA. TRBV21-1 is marked as a pseudogene. The CDR3 loop spans 18 amino acids. CDR3 nucleotides: TGTGCCAGCAGCATCTTCCCGGGACAGGGTAGATTAAGGGAGACCCAGTACTTC. It codes for CASSIFPGQGRLRETQYF.

This chain links TRBV6-5 with TRBJ1-2, with D hard to call. CDR3 length: 12 residues. V was shortened by 11 bases and J by 6 bases, with 16 bases between the two germline ends. The germline V gene encodes CDR1 MNHEY and CDR2 SVGAGI. The CDR3 sequence is CAPRYGDHGYTF. The CDR3 bases are TGTGCCCCCAGGTATGGTGACCATGGCTACACCTTC.

V usage is TRBV2 and J usage is TRBJ1-1, with a tentative D call TRBD1 (6 bases). The V end lost 8 bases, the J end lost 4 bases, and 11 bases lay between the germline ends. This CDR3 spans 12 amino acids. Germline V CDR1 and CDR2: SNHLY, FYNNEI. The CDR3 nucleotides read TGTGCCAGCCACAGGGAGACCACTGAAGCTTTCTTT. Protein product: CASHRETTEAFF. Complete variable domain (other parts from reference TRBV2 and TRBJ1-1): EPEVTQTPSHQVTQMGQEVILRCVPISNHLYFYWYRQILGQKVEFLVSFYNNEISEKSEIFDDQFSVERPDGSNFTLKIRSTKLEDSAMYFCASHRETTEAFFGQGTRLTVV.

Of note for this clone: One end of the junction varies from germline; a read error may be responsible. The chain joins TRBV7-7 to TRBJ2-5, with D tentatively TRBD1 (6 bases). Per germline, CDR1 SSHAT and CDR2 FNYEAQ (reference sequence). CDR3 length equals 13 residues. The CDR3 region is CASSSGVLETQYF. In DNA form, the CDR3 reads TGTGCTAGCAGCTCAGGGGTTCTGGAGACCCAGTACTTC.